This entry concerns a single T cell receptor beta chain. Its antigen remains unknown. This record comes from a study of identical twins. A universal primer site came from template switching; cDNA carried unique molecular identifiers. TCRdb analysed the 5' RACE reads with MiXCR anew, one entry per CDR3 protein. The table includes 1.5 million to 2 million distinct CDR3 sequences, less than 35% detected once. Study-wide results and limits: Whereas memory repertoires showed no such difference, abundant cord blood beta clonotypes carried fewer insertions. In zero-insertion analyses, partial confounding could arise from invariant MAIT and iNKT cells.

Germline V CDR1 and CDR2: LNHDA, SQIVND (reference sequence). This CDR3 has 15 residues. V was pared by 5 bases and J by 7 bases, with 14 bases of the junction left unmatched. Healthy Caucasians provided all donations. V gene TRBV19 combines with J gene TRBJ2-7; 7 bases match TRBD1. Sequencing was carried out using cord blood. This sequence was found in a newborn girl in good health. CDR3 DNA: TGTGCCAGTAGTGTGGACAGGCTGCGATCTAAGGAGCAGTACTTC. As protein: CASSVDRLRSKEQYF.